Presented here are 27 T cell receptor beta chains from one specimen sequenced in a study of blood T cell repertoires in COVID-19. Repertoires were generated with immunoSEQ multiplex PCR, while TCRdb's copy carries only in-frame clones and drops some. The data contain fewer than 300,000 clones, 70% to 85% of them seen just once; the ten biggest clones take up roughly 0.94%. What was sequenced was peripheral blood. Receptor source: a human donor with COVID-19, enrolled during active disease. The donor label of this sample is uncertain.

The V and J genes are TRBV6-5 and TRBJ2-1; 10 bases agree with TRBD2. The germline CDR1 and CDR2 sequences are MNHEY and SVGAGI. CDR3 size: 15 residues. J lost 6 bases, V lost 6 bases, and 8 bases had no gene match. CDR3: CASSPAGTSANEQFF. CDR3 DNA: TGTGCCAGCAGCCCAGCCGGGACTAGCGCCAATGAGCAGTTCTTC.

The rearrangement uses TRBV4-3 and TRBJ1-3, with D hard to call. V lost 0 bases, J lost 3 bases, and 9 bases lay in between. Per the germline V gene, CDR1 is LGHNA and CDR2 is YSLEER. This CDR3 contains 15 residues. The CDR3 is CASSQDRGFGNTIYF. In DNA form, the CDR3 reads TGCGCCAGCAGCCAAGATCGGGGTTTTGGAAACACCATATATTTT.

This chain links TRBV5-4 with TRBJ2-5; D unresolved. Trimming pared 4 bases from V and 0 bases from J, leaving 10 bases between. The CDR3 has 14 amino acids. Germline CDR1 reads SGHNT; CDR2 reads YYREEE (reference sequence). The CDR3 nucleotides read TGTGCCAGCAGCCCCGCGGTAGACCAAGAGACCCAGTACTTC. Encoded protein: CASSPAVDQETQYF.

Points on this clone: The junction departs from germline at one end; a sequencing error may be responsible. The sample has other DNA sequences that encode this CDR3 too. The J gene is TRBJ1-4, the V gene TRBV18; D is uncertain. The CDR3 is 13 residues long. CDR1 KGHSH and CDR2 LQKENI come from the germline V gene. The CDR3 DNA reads TGTGCCAGCTCCCCACAAGAGGGTGAAAAACTGTTTTTT. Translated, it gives CASSPQEGEKLFF.

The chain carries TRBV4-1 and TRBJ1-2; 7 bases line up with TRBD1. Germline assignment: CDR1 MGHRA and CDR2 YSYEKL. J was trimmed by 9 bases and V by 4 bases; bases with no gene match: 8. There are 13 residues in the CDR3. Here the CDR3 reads CASSPREQGSYTF. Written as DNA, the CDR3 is TGCGCCAGCAGCCCTCGAGAACAGGGGAGCTACACCTTC.

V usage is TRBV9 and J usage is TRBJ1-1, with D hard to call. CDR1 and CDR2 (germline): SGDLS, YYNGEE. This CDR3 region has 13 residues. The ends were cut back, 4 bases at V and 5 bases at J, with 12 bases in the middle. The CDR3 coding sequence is TGTGCCAGCAGCACCCTACACGGGACTGAAGCTTTCTTT. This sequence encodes CASSTLHGTEAFF. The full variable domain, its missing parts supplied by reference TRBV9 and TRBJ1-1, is DSGVTQTPKHLITATGQRVTLRCSPRSGDLSVYWYQQSLDQGLQFLIQYYNGEERAKGNILERFSAQQFPDLHSELNLSSLELGDSALYFCASSTLHGTEAFFGQGTRLTVV.

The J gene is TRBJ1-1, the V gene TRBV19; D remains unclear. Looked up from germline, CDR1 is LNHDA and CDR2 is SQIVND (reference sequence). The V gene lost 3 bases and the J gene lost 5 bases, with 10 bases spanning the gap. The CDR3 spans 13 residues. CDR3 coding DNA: TGTGCCAGTAGTATCCGGAGCGAGACTGAAGCTTTCTTT. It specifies CASSIRSETEAFF.

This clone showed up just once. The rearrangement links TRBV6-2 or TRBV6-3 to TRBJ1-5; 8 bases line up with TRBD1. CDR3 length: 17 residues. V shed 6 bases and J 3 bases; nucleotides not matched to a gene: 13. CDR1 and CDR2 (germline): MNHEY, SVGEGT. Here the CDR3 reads CASSRSRTGRTNQPQHF. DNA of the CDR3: TGTGCCAGCAGCCGAAGTAGGACAGGGAGAACCAATCAGCCCCAGCATTTT.

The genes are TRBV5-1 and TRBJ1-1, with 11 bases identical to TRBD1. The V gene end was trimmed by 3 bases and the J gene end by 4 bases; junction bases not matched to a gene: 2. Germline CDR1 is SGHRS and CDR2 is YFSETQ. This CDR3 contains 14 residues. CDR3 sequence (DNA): TGCGCCAGCAGCTCCGGGACAGGGGGCACTGAAGCTTTCTTT. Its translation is CASSSGTGGTEAFF.

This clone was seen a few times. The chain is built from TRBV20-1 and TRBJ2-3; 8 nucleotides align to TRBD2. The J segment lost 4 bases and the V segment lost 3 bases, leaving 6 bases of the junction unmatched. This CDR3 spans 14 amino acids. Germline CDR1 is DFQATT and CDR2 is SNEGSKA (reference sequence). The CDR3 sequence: CSASTSGRPDTQYF. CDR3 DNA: TGCAGTGCTAGTACCAGCGGGAGACCAGATACGCAGTATTTT.

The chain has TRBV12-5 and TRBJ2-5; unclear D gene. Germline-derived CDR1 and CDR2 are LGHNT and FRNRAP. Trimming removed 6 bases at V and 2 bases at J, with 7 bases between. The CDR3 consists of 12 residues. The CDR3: CASGRSQETQYF. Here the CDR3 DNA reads TGTGCTAGTGGGAGAAGTCAAGAGACCCAGTACTTC.

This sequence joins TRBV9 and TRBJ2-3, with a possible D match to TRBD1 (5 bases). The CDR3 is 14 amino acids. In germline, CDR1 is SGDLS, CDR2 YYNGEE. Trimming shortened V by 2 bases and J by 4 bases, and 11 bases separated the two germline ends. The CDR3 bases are TGTGCCAGCAGCGTGCAGGGTCAAGCAGATACGCAGTATTTT. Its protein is CASSVQGQADTQYF.

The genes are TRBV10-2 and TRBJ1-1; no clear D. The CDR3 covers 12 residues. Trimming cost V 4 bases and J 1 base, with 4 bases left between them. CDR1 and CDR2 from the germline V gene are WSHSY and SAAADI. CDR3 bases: TGCGCCAGCAGTGGACAGAACACTGAAGCTTTCTTT. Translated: CASSGQNTEAFF.

CDR3 residues: CASSYTLGGGEKLFF. The DNA of the CDR3 is TGTGCCAGCAGTTACACTCTAGGGGGGGGTGAAAAACTGTTTTTT. The rearrangement joins TRBV6-5 to TRBJ1-4; D is perhaps TRBD1 (6 bases). There are 15 residues in the CDR3. Per germline, CDR1 MNHEY and CDR2 SVGAGI. With 2 bases removed from V and 7 bases from J, the gap between germline ends came to 14 bases.

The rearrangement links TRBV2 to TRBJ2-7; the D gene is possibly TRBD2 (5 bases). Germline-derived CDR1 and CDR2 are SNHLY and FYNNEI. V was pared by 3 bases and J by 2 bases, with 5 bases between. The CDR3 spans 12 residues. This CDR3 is CASSDGAYEQYF. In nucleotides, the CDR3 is TGTGCCAGCAGTGACGGGGCCTACGAGCAGTACTTC.

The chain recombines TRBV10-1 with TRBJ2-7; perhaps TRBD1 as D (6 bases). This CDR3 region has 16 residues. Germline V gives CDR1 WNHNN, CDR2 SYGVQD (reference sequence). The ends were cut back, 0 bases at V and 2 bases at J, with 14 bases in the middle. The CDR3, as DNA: TGCGCCAGCAGTGAGTCGGGGTCAGGGGCTCCCTACGAGCAGTACTTC. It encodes CASSESGSGAPYEQYF.

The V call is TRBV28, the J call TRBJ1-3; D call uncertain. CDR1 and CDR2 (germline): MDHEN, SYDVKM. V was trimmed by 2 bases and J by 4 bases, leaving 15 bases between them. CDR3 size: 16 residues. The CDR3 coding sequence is TGTGCCAGCAGTTTACGGTGGGGAGTGGAGGGAAACACCATATATTTT. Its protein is CASSLRWGVEGNTIYF. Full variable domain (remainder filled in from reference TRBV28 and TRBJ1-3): DVKVTQSSRYLVKRTGEKVFLECVQDMDHENMFWYRQDPGLGLRLIYFSYDVKMKEKGDIPEGYSVSREKKERFSLILESASTNQTSMYLCASSLRWGVEGNTIYFGEGSWLTVV.

The DNA of the CDR3 is TGTGCCAGCTCACCACGGGACAGGCTCCAGTCCTACGAGCAGTACTTC. It codes for CASSPRDRLQSYEQYF. The chain recombines TRBV18 with TRBJ2-7; 8 bases are shared with TRBD1. Germline V gene sequence: CDR1 KGHSH, CDR2 LQKENI. The CDR3 consists of 16 residues. Germline trimming cut 1 base from V and 1 base from J; bases unmatched to any gene: 6.

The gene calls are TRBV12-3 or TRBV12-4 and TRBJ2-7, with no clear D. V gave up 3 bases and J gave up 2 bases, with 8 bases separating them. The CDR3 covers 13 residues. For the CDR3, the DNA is TGTGCCAGCAGTTTTAGACTGACCTACGAGCAGTACTTC. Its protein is CASSFRLTYEQYF.

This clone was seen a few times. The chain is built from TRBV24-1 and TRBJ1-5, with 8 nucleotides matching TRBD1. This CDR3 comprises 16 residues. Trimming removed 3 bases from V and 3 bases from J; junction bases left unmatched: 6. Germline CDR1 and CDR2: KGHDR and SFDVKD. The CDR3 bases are TGTGCCACCAGTGATAGGGGGACAGGACTCAATCAGCCCCAGCATTTT. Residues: CATSDRGTGLNQPQHF.

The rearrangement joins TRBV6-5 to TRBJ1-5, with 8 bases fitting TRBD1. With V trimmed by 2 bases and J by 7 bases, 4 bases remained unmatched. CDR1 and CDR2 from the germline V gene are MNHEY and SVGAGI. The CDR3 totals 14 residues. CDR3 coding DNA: TGTGCCAGCAGTTACGCTACAGGGGGGCAGCCCCAGCATTTT. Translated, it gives CASSYATGGQPQHF.

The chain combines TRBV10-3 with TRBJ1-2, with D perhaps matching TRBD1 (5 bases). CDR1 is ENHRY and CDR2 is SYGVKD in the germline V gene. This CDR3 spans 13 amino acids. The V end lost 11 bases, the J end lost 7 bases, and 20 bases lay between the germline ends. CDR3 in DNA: TGTGCCGCCAACCTGGGACTTGGATCTGGCTACACCTTC. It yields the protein CAANLGLGSGYTF.

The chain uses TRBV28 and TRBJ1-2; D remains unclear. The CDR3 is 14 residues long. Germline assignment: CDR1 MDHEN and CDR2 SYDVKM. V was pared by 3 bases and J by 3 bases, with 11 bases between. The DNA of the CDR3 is TGTGCCAGCAGTTTGGTAGTTGATTACTATGGCTACACCTTC. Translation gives CASSLVVDYYGYTF.

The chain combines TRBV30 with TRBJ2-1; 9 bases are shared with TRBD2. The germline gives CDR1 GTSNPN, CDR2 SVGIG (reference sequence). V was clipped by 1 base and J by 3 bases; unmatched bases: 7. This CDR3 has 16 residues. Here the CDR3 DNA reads TGTGCCTGGAGTGGTAGCGGGAGAGCCTTCTACAATGAGCAGTTCTTC. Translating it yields CAWSGSGRAFYNEQFF. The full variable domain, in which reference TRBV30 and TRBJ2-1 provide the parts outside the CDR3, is SQTIHQWPATLVQPVGSPLSLECTVEGTSNPNLYWYRQAAGRGLQLLFYSVGIGQISSEVPQNLSASRPQDRQFILSSKKLLLSDSGFYLCAWSGSGRAFYNEQFFGPGTRLTVL.

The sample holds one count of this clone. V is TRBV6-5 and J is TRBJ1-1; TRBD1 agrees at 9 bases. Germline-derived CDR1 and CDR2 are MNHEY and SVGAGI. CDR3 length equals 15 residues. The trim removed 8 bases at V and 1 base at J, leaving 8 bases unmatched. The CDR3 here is CASLLLGQGNTEAFF. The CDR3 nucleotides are TGTGCCAGCCTCTTATTGGGACAGGGGAACACTGAAGCTTTCTTT.

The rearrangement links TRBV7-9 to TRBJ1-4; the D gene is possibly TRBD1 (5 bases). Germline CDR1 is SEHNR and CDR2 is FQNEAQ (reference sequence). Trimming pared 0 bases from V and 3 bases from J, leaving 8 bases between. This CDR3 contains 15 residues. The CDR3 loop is CASSLAGTPNEKLFF. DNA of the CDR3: TGTGCCAGCAGCTTAGCCGGGACTCCTAATGAAAAACTGTTTTTT.

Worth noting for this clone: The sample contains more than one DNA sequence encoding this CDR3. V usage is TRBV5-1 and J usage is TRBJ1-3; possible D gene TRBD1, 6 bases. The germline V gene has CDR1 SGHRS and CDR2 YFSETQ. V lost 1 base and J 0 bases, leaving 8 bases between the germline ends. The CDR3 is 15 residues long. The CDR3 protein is CASSLQGSSGNTIYF. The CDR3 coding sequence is TGCGCCAGCAGCTTGCAGGGGAGCTCTGGAAACACCATATATTTT.